These 9 T cell receptor beta chains came from one sample sequenced in a study of Graves' ophthalmopathy and Graves' hyperthyroidism. Amplified TCR beta CDR3 regions were obtained using RNA transcripts as template. A first-round RT-PCR used HTBI primers, followed by a second-round multiplex PCR. Via MiXCR, TCRdb re-called the multiplex PCR reads, giving one row per CDR3 protein. This table holds some 750,000 distinct CDR3 sequences, roughly 41% found once. The sequencing input was peripheral blood. The receptor source for this set is an adult man with Graves' ophthalmopathy.

This clonotype was seen only a few times. J is TRBJ1-5 and V is TRBV20-1; D possibly corresponds to TRBD1 (5 bases). The CDR3 consists of 14 residues. V lost 4 bases, J lost 0 bases, and 10 bases lay in between. Germline V gives CDR1 DFQATT, CDR2 SNEGSKA (reference sequence). The CDR3 loop reads CSATTDYSNQPQHF. CDR3 DNA sequence: TGCAGTGCTACGACAGATTATAGCAATCAGCCCCAGCATTTT.

The CDR3 nucleotides are TGTGCCAGCAGCCAGGGGGGCGGGGAGCTGTTTTTT. This sequence encodes CASSQGGGELFF. This chain uses TRBV11-3 with TRBJ2-2, with a possible D match to TRBD1 (7 bases). Per germline, CDR1 SGHNT and CDR2 YENEEA. V dropped 5 bases and J dropped 7 bases, with 8 bases sitting between them. This CDR3 comprises 12 residues.

Points on this clonotype: A read error may produce the germline difference seen at one junction end. The rearrangement uses TRBV11-1 and TRBJ2-5, with D perhaps TRBD2 (7 bases). The CDR3 has 16 residues. Germline loops: CDR1 SGHAT, CDR2 FQDESV (reference sequence). The CDR3 DNA reads TGTGCCAGCAGTTTAGGGGGGGTAACGTACCAAGAGACCCAGTACTTC. This sequence encodes CASSLGGVTYQETQYF.

The chain recombines TRBV12-3 or TRBV12-4 with TRBJ1-1; TRBD1 might be the D (5 bases). CDR3 length: 14 residues. V shed 8 bases and J shed 3 bases, with 16 bases lying between them. CDR3 DNA sequence: TGTGCCAGCGGTCTGGGACGCCTGGACACTGAAGCTTTCTTT. It translates to CASGLGRLDTEAFF.

The chain joins TRBV20-1 to TRBJ2-7, with unresolved D. CDR1 and CDR2 (germline): DFQATT, SNEGSKA (reference sequence). With 5 bases removed from V and 5 bases from J, the gap between germline ends came to 13 bases. This CDR3 spans 12 amino acids. The CDR3 nucleotides read TGCAGTGCTTTACATAACAACAACGAGCAGTACTTC. Translation: CSALHNNNEQYF.

This clonotype was observed at least ten times. The CDR3 spells CASGSGRGTEAFF. For the CDR3, the DNA is TGTGCCAGCGGATCAGGGCGAGGCACTGAAGCTTTCTTT. The chain joins TRBV7-9 to TRBJ1-1, with D perhaps matching TRBD1 (5 bases). Germline-derived CDR1 and CDR2 are SEHNR and FQNEAQ (reference sequence). With 8 bases removed from V and 4 bases from J, the gap between germline ends came to 14 bases. This CDR3 is 13 amino acids long. The full variable domain, completed using reference TRBV7-9 and TRBJ1-1, is DTGVSQNPRHKITKRGQNVTFRCDPISEHNRLYWYRQTLGQGPEFLTYFQNEAQLEKSRLLSDRFSAERPKGSFSTLEIQRTEQGDSAMYLCASGSGRGTEAFFGQGTRLTVV.

This clonotype was seen more than once but under ten times. The V gene is TRBV12-3 or TRBV12-4, the J gene TRBJ1-5; the match to TRBD1 covers 7 bases. V lost 6 bases, J lost 2 bases, and 10 bases stayed unmatched. This CDR3 is built from 16 residues. CDR3 protein: CASSQTTTGRNQPQHF. The CDR3 DNA sequence: TGTGCCAGCAGCCAAACCACGACAGGGCGCAATCAGCCCCAGCATTTT.

The CDR3 nucleotides are TGTGCCAGCAGTGAAGGGGGGACAGGGGGCCGTAATGAAAAACTGTTTTTT. It codes for CASSEGGTGGRNEKLFF. The rearrangement joins TRBV2 to TRBJ1-4; 12 nucleotides agree with TRBD1. With 1 base clipped from V and 4 bases from J, the junction kept 4 bases outside the gene matches. The CDR3 has 17 residues. Germline assignment: CDR1 SNHLY and CDR2 FYNNEI.

The chain has TRBV2 and TRBJ2-2; 11 bases align to TRBD2. Trimming took 2 bases from V and 4 from J; bases not matched to a gene: 6. CDR1 SNHLY and CDR2 FYNNEI come from the germline V gene. This CDR3 is built from 17 residues. The CDR3 here is CASSETSGSSVTGELFF. The CDR3 DNA follows: TGTGCCAGCAGTGAAACTAGCGGGAGTTCGGTCACCGGGGAGCTGTTTTTT. Complete variable domain (other parts from reference TRBV2 and TRBJ2-2): EPEVTQTPSHQVTQMGQEVILRCVPISNHLYFYWYRQILGQKVEFLVSFYNNEISEKSEIFDDQFSVERPDGSNFTLKIRSTKLEDSAMYFCASSETSGSSVTGELFFGEGSRLTVL.